The following is a T cell receptor (beta chain) sequence with its context. The entry originates in a study of blood T cells in healthy people across ages. Together with a sample-barcoded 5' primer, a J-beta primer mix was included in a second PCR lasting about 6 to 11 cycles. TCRdb analysed the 5' RACE reads with MiXCR anew, one entry per CDR3 protein. In the table there are about 940,000 distinct CDR3 sequences, 40% to 60% of which are singletons. The sequenced sample consisted of blood. The receptor comes from a young man in good health.

In DNA, the CDR3 is TGCGCCAGCAGCTTGGCCTTTCAGGGAACTAGCACAGATACGCAGTATTTT. This translates into CASSLAFQGTSTDTQYF. V gene TRBV5-1 combines with J gene TRBJ2-3, with D possibly TRBD1 on 5 matching bases. Germline loops: CDR1 SGHRS, CDR2 YFSETQ. V lost 0 bases, J lost 0 bases, and 14 bases lay in between. The CDR3 has 17 residues.